This T cell receptor beta chain was captured by sequencing in a study of shared clonotypes between healthy human individuals. Findings and caveats of the study: Naive CD4 clonotypes were shared across a few donors at roughly 5.3%.

Libraries were prepared by immunoSEQ multiplex PCR; TCRdb keeps only in-frame clonotypes and omits some of them. The repertoire holds approximately 740,000 clones, with around 92% as singletons. Of note for this clone: Its antigen remains unidentified.

CD8 cells classed as naive were CD45RO-negative and positively selected for CCR7, excluding terminally differentiated effector memory CD45RA+ cells. V lost 1 base and J 1 base, leaving 9 bases between the germline ends. From germline, CDR1 is LNHNV and CDR2 YYDKDF (reference sequence). This CDR3 has 15 residues. The TCR sequence derives from a man aged 30-40 years in good health. This chain joins TRBV15 and TRBJ2-3; D not certain. Sequencing was carried out using naive CD8+ T cells sorted from blood. DNA for the CDR3: TGTGCCACCAGCAGAGGGGCGCCGGGCACAGATACGCAGTATTTT. The encoded protein is CATSRGAPGTDTQYF.